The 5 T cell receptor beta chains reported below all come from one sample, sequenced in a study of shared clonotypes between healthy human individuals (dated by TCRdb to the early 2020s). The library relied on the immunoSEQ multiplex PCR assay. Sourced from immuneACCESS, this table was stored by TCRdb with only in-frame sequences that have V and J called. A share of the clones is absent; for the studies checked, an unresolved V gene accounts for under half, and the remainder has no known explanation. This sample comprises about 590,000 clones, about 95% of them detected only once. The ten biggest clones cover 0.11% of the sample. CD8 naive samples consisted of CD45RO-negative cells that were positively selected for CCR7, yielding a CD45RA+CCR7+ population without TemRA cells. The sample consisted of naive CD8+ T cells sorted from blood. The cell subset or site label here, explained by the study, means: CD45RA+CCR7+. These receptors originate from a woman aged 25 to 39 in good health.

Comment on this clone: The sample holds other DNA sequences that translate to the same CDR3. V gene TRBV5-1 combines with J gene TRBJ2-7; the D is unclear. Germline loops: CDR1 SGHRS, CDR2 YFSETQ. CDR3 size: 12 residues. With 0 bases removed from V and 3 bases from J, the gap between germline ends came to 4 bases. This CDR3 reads CASSLGDYEQYF. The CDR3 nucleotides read TGCGCCAGCAGCTTGGGGGACTACGAGCAGTACTTC.

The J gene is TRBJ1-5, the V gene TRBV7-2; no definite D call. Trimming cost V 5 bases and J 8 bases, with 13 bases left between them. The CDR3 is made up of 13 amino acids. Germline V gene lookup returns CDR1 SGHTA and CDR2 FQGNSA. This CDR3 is CASSPAFFEPQHF. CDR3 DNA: TGTGCCAGCAGCCCCGCCTTTTTTGAGCCCCAGCATTTT.

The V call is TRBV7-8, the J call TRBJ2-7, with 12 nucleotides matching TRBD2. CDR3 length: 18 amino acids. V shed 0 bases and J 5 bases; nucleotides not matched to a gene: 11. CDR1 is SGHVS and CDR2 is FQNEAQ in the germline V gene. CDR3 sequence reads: CASSLAQLAGGIGDEQYF. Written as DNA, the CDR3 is TGTGCCAGCAGCTTAGCCCAACTAGCGGGAGGAATCGGAGACGAGCAGTACTTC.

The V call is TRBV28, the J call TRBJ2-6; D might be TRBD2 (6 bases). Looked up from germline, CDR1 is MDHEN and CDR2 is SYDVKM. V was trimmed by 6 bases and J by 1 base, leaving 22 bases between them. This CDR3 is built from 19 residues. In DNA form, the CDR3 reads TGTGCCAGCAGGCGAAGTTTGGCCTCCGGAGGGTCTGGGGCCAACGTCCTGACTTTC. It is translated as CASRRSLASGGSGANVLTF.

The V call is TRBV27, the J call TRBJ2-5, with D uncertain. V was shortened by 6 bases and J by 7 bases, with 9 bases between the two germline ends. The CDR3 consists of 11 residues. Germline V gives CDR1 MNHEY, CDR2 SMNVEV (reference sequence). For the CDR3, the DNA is TGTGCCAGCAGCACGACGGGGACCCAGTACTTC. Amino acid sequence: CASSTTGTQYF.